A single sample gave rise to the 24 T cell receptor beta chains below, sequenced in a study of blood T cells in healthy people across ages. Using a J-beta primer mix together with a sample-barcoded 5' primer, a second PCR was run for about 7 to 12 cycles. Using its own MiXCR run on the 5' RACE reads, TCRdb lists one record per CDR3 protein. The table includes about 840,000 distinct CDR3 sequences, 25% to 35% detected once. These sequences were also reported in another study, on T cells of mothers and their children.

Sequencing was done on a sample of blood. The receptors derive from a woman between 40 and 55 years old in good health.

In the case of this clonotype: The junction does not match germline at one end; this may be a read error. V is TRBV18 and J is TRBJ2-7; D assignment may be TRBD1 or TRBD2 (5 bases each). This CDR3 comprises 14 residues. CDR1 and CDR2 (germline): KGHSH, LQKENI. The CDR3 reads CASSPREGPYEQCF. CDR3 bases: TGTGCCAGCTCACCACGTGAGGGGCCCTACGAGCAGTGCTTC.

The sample holds many counts of this clonotype. The chain joins TRBV20-1 to TRBJ2-7; 8 bases are shared with TRBD1. There are 12 residues in the CDR3. The germline gives CDR1 DFQATT, CDR2 SNEGSKA (reference sequence). The DNA of the CDR3 is TGCACCCAGGGACAGGCCCACTACGAGCAGTACTTC. Translated: CTQGQAHYEQYF.

Comment on this clonotype: A much larger clone differs from this one at a single base, so this may be a read error. CDR3 coding DNA: TGCGCCAGCAGCCAAGACCAGGACAGGGGACGCGAGCAGTACTTC. The encoded protein is CASSQDQDRGREQYF. The genes are TRBV4-1 and TRBJ2-7; 9 bases align to TRBD1. Trimming at V came to 0 bases and at J to 6 bases, leaving 6 bases not matched to a gene. CDR1 and CDR2 (germline): MGHRA, YSYEKL. The CDR3 consists of 15 residues.

As for this clonotype: The junction does not match germline at one end; this may be a read error. CDR3 residues: CASCLDERTYEQYF. CDR3 in DNA: TGTGCCAGCTGCTTAGACGAACGAACCTACGAGCAGTACTTC. The gene calls are TRBV7-8 and TRBJ2-7, with D unresolved. Germline-derived CDR1 and CDR2 are SGHVS and FQNEAQ. The CDR3 is 14 residues long.

The CDR3 region is CASSLALGLAGSYEQYF. CDR3 nucleotide sequence: TGTGCCAGCAGCTTAGCATTAGGGCTAGCGGGGTCCTACGAGCAGTACTTC. The chain couples TRBV7-2 to TRBJ2-7; 9 nucleotides line up with TRBD2. The CDR3 runs to 17 residues. Germline-derived CDR1 and CDR2 are SGHTA and FQGNSA. The J segment lost 1 base and the V segment lost 0 bases, leaving 7 bases of the junction unmatched.

The sample holds a few counts of this clonotype. The V call is TRBV14, the J call TRBJ1-6; D remains ambiguous. V was trimmed by 1 base and J by 9 bases, leaving 4 bases between them. The CDR3 totals 12 residues. Germline-derived CDR1 and CDR2 are SGHDN and FVKESK. The CDR3 is CASSQARSPLHF. CDR3 bases: TGTGCCAGCAGCCAAGCACGTTCACCCCTCCACTTT.

The gene calls are TRBV13 and TRBJ2-5, with 9 bases identical to TRBD1. The CDR3 covers 13 residues. J gave up 9 bases and V 6 bases, and 8 bases lay outside the gene matches. Germline V CDR1 and CDR2: PRHDT, FYEKMQ (reference sequence). CDR3 in DNA: TGTGCCAGCAGTCTTACAGGGGGCTGGGCCCAGTACTTC. Protein product: CASSLTGGWAQYF.

The gene calls are TRBV18 and TRBJ2-5, with D possibly matching TRBD1 (6 bases). TRBJ2-7 matches the DNA end more closely, so the J call is doubtful. Germline CDR1 KGHSH, CDR2 LQKENI. This CDR3 contains 16 residues. CDR3 coding DNA: TGTGCCAGCTCACCAACAACCCGCCCAACAGGGTTCGAGCAGTACTTC. It specifies CASSPTTRPTGFEQYF.

This clonotype was seen a handful of times. The CDR3: CASSLEDLANYGYTF. The CDR3 nucleotides are TGTGCCAGCAGTTTGGAGGATTTAGCTAACTATGGCTACACCTTC. The J gene is TRBJ1-2, the V gene TRBV12-3 or TRBV12-4; no firm D call. The CDR3 runs 15 residues. V gave up 3 bases and J gave up 0 bases, with 11 bases separating them.

This clonotype was detected many times. The V call is TRBV3-1, the J call TRBJ2-7; 8 nucleotides align to TRBD1. Germline V gene data show CDR1 as LGHDT and CDR2 as YNNKEL (reference sequence). This CDR3 contains 12 residues. With 2 bases clipped from V and 7 bases from J, the junction kept 1 base outside the gene matches. Written as DNA, the CDR3 is TGTGCCAGCAGCCAATACAGGGGGGAGCAGTACTTC. As protein: CASSQYRGEQYF.

This clonotype was seen many times. A junction boundary mismatches the germline segment, possibly from a read error. V gene TRBV20-1 combines with J gene TRBJ2-6; D may be TRBD2 (6 bases). This CDR3 spans 14 amino acids. Germline V CDR1 and CDR2: DFQATT, SNEGSKA (reference sequence). Written as DNA, the CDR3 is TGCAGTGCTAGAGAAGCTGGCGGGGCCAACCTCCTGACTTTC. Translation: CSAREAGGANLLTF.

This clonotype showed up just a few times. The gene calls are TRBV28 and TRBJ2-7; a weak D match, TRBD1 (6 bases). Trimming shortened V by 4 bases and J by 4 bases, and 14 bases separated the two germline ends. Germline V CDR1 and CDR2: MDHEN, SYDVKM. The CDR3 has 14 residues. CDR3 nucleotide sequence: TGTGCCAGCAGTTCACAGGGACGGAAGTACGAGCAGTACTTC. This encodes CASSSQGRKYEQYF.

The CDR3 DNA follows: TGCGCCAGCAGCGTCATGGCCGGGCCACAGGGTTCGGCTGGGGCCAACGTCCTGACTTTC. Translating it yields CASSVMAGPQGSAGANVLTF. This chain links TRBV5-1 with TRBJ2-6; D possibly corresponds to TRBD1 (6 bases). The V end was cut by 4 bases, the J end by 2 bases, with 25 bases between. Germline CDR1 and CDR2: SGHRS and YFSETQ. The CDR3 contains 20 residues.

The table lists this clonotype with a count of one. This sequence may be a read error, since a much larger clone differs from it by one base. This rearrangement joins TRBV12-3 or TRBV12-4 to TRBJ1-2; 8 positions match TRBD1. Losses at the gene ends were 5 bases for V and 4 bases for J; bases not matched to a gene: 9. The CDR3 contains 15 residues. The DNA for the CDR3 is TGTGCCAGCAGTCGCGCGGCAGGGGGCAGCTATGGCTACACCTTC. Its protein is CASSRAAGGSYGYTF.

This clonotype was observed a handful of times. CDR3 protein: CASRFGTANTEAFF. The CDR3 region has the DNA TGTGCCAGCAGATTCGGGACAGCGAACACTGAAGCTTTCTTT. The rearrangement links TRBV6-2 or TRBV6-3 to TRBJ1-1; TRBD1 matches 7 bases. CDR3 length: 14 amino acids. Looked up from germline, CDR1 is MNHEY and CDR2 is SVGEGT. Trimming removed 6 bases from V and 1 base from J; junction bases left unmatched: 5.

This clonotype was detected only a few times. This chain uses TRBV20-1 with TRBJ1-2; possible D gene TRBD1, 5 bases. The CDR3 has 18 amino acids. V was shortened by 6 bases and J by 3 bases, with 29 bases between the two germline ends. CDR1 is DFQATT and CDR2 is SNEGSKA in the germline V gene (reference sequence). CDR3 DNA sequence: TGCAGTGCCAGAACAGAGACATTTTCTGGCGGAGGGGACTATGGCTACACCTTC. This codes for CSARTETFSGGGDYGYTF.

The V gene is TRBV29-1, the J gene TRBJ2-1; 7 nucleotides align to TRBD1. The V and J ends lost 4 bases and 0 bases, in that order; junction bases with no gene match: 0. Germline V CDR1 and CDR2: SQVTM, ANQGSEA. CDR3 size: 13 residues. The CDR3 spells CSVGTGSYNEQFF. CDR3 DNA sequence: TGCAGCGTTGGGACAGGCTCCTACAATGAGCAGTTCTTC.

This clonotype was seen many times. The J gene is TRBJ1-2, the V gene TRBV29-1; D call uncertain. This CDR3 region has 14 residues. CDR1 SQVTM and CDR2 ANQGSEA come from the germline V gene. The V end lost 7 bases, the J end lost 4 bases, and 19 bases lay between the germline ends. CDR3 amino acids: CSAESWELVYGYTF. CDR3 sequence (DNA): TGCAGCGCGGAGTCGTGGGAGCTCGTCTATGGCTACACCTTC.

This rearrangement joins TRBV7-9 to TRBJ1-1; 7 nucleotides align to TRBD1. The germline V gene has CDR1 SEHNR and CDR2 FQNEAQ (reference sequence). The V gene end was trimmed by 5 bases and the J gene end by 0 bases; junction bases not matched to a gene: 9. The CDR3 loop spans 16 amino acids. The CDR3 DNA follows: TGTGCCAGCAGCAACAGGGGCGAGGTCATGAACACTGAAGCTTTCTTT. Translating gives CASSNRGEVMNTEAFF.

Many counts were recorded for this clonotype. The chain recombines TRBV7-2 with TRBJ2-1; D is ambiguous. This CDR3 is 13 amino acids long. V lost 3 bases to trimming and J lost 3 bases, with 6 bases between them. The germline CDR1 and CDR2 sequences are SGHTA and FQGNSA. Here the CDR3 DNA reads TGTGCCAGCAGCTTCACTATCTACAATGAGCAGTTCTTC. Protein sequence: CASSFTIYNEQFF.

The J gene is TRBJ1-1, the V gene TRBV7-9; the D is unclear. Germline values: CDR1 SEHNR, CDR2 FQNEAQ (reference sequence). The CDR3 runs 16 residues. V was pared by 1 base and J by 0 bases, with 12 bases between. Written as DNA, the CDR3 is TGTGCCAGCAGCTTAGAAGTGGGCCGCATGAACACTGAAGCTTTCTTT. This codes for CASSLEVGRMNTEAFF. Complete variable domain (other parts from reference TRBV7-9 and TRBJ1-1): DTGVSQNPRHKITKRGQNVTFRCDPISEHNRLYWYRQTLGQGPEFLTYFQNEAQLEKSRLLSDRFSAERPKGSFSTLEIQRTEQGDSAMYLCASSLEVGRMNTEAFFGQGTRLTVV.

At least ten counts were recorded for this clonotype. This sequence joins TRBV7-3 and TRBJ2-5; 9 bases are shared with TRBD2. The CDR3 has 15 residues. Per germline, CDR1 SGHTA and CDR2 FQGTGA. V lost 3 bases and J lost 5; bases outside the gene matches: 7. The CDR3 coding sequence is TGTGCCAGCAGCTTCGGGACTAGCAGACTGGAGACCCAGTACTTC. This codes for CASSFGTSRLETQYF. Combining the CDR3 with reference TRBV7-3 and TRBJ2-5 gives the whole variable domain GAGVSQTPSNKVTEKGKYVELRCDPISGHTALYWYRQSLGQGPEFLIYFQGTGAADDSGLPNDRFFAVRPEGSVSTLKIQRTERGDSAVYLCASSFGTSRLETQYFGPGTRLLVL.

Of note for this clonotype: A much larger clone lies a single base off, so this may be a read error. The chain links TRBV29-1 to TRBJ2-4; D possibly matches TRBD1 or TRBD2 (5 bases each). The CDR3 covers 15 residues. CDR1 is SQVTM, CDR2 ANQGSEA, per germline. As DNA, the CDR3 is TGCAACGTTGAAGGGGCAGGACTAGCCAAAAACATTCAGTACTTC. Translating it yields CNVEGAGLAKNIQYF.

This clonotype was recorded at least ten times. V gene TRBV28 combines with J gene TRBJ2-5; no clear D gene. The CDR3 sequence is 11 residues long. V was trimmed by 6 bases and J by 9 bases, leaving 11 bases between them. Germline V gene sequence: CDR1 MDHEN, CDR2 SYDVKM. The CDR3 DNA reads TGTGCCAGCAGCCTCGACTTCTCCCAGTACTTC. It specifies CASSLDFSQYF. Full variable domain (missing parts from reference TRBV28 and TRBJ2-5): DVKVTQSSRYLVKRTGEKVFLECVQDMDHENMFWYRQDPGLGLRLIYFSYDVKMKEKGDIPEGYSVSREKKERFSLILESASTNQTSMYLCASSLDFSQYFGPGTRLLVL.